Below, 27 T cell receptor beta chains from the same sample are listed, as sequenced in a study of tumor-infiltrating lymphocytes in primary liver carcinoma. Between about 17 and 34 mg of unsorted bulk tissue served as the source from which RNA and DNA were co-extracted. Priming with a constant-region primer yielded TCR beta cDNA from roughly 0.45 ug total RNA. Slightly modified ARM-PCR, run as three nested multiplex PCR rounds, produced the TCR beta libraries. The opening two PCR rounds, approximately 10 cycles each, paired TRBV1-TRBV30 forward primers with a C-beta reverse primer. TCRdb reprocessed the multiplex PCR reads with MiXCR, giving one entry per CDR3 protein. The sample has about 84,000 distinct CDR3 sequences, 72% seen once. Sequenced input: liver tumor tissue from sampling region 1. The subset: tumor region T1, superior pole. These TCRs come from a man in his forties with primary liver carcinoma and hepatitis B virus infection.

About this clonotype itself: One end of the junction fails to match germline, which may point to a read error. The CDR3 DNA reads TGTGCCAACAGCCAAGAGTGGGCGACTGCCATCTCCGGGACCAACGTCCTGACTTTC. Encoded protein: CANSQEWATAISGTNVLTF. The chain employs TRBV4-2 and TRBJ2-6; D is possibly TRBD2 (5 bases). Per germline, CDR1 LGHNA and CDR2 YNFKEQ. This CDR3 contains 19 residues.

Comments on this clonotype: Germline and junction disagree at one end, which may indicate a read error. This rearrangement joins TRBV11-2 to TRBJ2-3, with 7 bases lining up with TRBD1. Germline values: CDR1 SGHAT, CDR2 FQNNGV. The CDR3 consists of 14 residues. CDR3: CDSSFRDSIDTQYF. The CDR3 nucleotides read TGTGACAGCAGCTTTCGGGACAGCATAGATACGCAATATTTT.

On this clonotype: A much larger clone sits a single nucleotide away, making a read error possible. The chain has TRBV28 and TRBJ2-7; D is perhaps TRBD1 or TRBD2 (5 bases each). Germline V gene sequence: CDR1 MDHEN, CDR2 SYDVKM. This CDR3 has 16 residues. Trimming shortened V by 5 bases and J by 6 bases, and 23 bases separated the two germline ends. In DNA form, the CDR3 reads TGTGCCAGCAGTCCCAGTGGGACCGCCTCGACGGGCGAGCAGTACTTC. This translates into CASSPSGTASTGEQYF.

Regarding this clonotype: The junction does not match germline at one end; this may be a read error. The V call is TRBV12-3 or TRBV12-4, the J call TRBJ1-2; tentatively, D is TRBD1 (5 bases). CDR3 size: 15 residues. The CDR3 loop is CASTRIGGGNYDYTF. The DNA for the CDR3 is TGTGCCAGCACTCGGATTGGTGGGGGGAACTATGACTACACCTTC.

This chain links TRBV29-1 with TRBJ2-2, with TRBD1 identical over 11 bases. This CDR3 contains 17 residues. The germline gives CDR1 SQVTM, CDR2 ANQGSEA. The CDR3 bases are TGCACCGCTAGGACAGGGGGCGCAAAAGTGGTCACGGGGGAGCTGTTTTTT. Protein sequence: CTARTGGAKVVTGELFF.

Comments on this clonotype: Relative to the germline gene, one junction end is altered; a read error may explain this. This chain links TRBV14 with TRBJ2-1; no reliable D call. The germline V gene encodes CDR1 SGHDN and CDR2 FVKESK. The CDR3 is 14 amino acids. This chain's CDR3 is CASSLSPPWNEQFF. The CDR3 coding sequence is TGTGCCAGCAGCCTGTCCCCCCCGTGGAATGAGCAATTCTTC.

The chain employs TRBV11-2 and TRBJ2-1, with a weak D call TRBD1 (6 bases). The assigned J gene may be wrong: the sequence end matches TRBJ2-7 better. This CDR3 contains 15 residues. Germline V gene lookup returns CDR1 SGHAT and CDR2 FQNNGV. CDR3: CASVVGDIRGHEQYF. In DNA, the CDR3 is TGTGCCAGCGTAGTAGGGGACATCCGGGGACATGAGCAGTACTTC.

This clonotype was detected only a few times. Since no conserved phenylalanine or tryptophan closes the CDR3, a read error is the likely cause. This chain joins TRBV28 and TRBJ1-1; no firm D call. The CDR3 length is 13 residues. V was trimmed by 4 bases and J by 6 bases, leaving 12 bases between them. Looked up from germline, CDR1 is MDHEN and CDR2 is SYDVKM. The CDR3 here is CASSSLRLAEAFL. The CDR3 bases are TGTGCCAGCAGTTCCTTACGCCTGGCTGAAGCTTTCTTA.

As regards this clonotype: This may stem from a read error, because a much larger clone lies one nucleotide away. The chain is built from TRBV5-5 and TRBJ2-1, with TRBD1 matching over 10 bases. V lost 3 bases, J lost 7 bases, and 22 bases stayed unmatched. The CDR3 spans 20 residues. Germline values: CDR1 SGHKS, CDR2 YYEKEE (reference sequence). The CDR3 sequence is CASSSPIDRGPLERDNEQFF. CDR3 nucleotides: TGTGCCAGCAGCTCGCCTATAGACAGGGGGCCCCTTGAAAGGGATAATGAGCAGTTCTTC.

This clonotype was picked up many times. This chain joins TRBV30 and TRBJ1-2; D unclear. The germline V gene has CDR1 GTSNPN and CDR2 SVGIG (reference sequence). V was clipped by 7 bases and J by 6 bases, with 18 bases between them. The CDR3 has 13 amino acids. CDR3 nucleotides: TGTGCCTCTCAACCCCCGGACCGGGATGGCTACACCTTC. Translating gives CASQPPDRDGYTF.

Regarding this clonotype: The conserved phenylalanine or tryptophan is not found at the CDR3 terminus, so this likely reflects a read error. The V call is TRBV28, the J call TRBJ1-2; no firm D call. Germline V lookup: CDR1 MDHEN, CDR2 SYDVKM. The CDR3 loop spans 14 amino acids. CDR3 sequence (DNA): TGTGCTAGCAGTTCGCCAACCCACTTTTATGGCTACACCTCC. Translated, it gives CASSSPTHFYGYTS.

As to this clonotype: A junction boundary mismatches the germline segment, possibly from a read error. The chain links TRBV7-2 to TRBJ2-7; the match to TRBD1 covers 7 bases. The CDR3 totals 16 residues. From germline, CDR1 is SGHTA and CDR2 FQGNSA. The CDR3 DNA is TGTGCCAGCAGCCCCCAGGAAGGGACAGTCTCCTACGAGCAATACTTC. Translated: CASSPQEGTVSYEQYF.

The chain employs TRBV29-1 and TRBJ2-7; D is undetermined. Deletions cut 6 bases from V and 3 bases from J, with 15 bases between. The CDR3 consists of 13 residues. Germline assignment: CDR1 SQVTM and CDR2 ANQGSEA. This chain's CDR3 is CSVGNVRDYEQYF. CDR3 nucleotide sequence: TGCAGCGTCGGTAACGTGAGAGACTACGAGCAGTACTTC.

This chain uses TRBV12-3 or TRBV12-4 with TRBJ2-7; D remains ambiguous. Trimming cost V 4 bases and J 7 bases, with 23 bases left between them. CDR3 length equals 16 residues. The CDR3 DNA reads TGTGCCAGCAGTTCATCCGAGACATGGGGTCATCGGGAGCAGTACTTC. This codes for CASSSSETWGHREQYF.

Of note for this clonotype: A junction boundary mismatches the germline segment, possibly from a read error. DNA for the CDR3: TGCAGCGCTGAAGATTCCTACGAACAGTACTTC. Its translation is CSAEDSYEQYF. The rearrangement links TRBV29-1 to TRBJ2-7; no reliable D call. This CDR3 spans 11 amino acids. Germline lookup yields CDR1 SQVTM and CDR2 ANQGSEA.

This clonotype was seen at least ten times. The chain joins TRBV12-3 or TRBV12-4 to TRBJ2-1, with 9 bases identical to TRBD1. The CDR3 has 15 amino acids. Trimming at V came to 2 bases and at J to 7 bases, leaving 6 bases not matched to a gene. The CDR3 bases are TGTGCCAGCAGTTTACGACAGGGGGGGGGGAATGAGCAGTTCTTC. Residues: CASSLRQGGGNEQFF.

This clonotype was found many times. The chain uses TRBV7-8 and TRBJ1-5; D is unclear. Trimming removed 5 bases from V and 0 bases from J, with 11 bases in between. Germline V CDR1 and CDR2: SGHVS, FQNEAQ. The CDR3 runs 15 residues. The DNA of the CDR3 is TGTGCCAGCAGCCTTAGGACTGATAGCAATCAGCCCCAGCATTTT. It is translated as CASSLRTDSNQPQHF.

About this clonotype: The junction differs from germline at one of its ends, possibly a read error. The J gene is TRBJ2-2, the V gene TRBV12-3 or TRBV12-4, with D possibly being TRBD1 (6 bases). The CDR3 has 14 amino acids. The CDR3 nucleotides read TGTGTCAGCAGTTTAACACAGGGCACCAGGGAGCTGTTTTTT. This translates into CVSSLTQGTRELFF.

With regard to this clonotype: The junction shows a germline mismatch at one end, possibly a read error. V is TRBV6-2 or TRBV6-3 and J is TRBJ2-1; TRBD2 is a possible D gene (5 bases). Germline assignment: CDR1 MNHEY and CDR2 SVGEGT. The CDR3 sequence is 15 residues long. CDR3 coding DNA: TGTGCCTGCAGTTACTCTCCAGGAGGCTACAATGAGCAATTCTTC. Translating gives CACSYSPGGYNEQFF.

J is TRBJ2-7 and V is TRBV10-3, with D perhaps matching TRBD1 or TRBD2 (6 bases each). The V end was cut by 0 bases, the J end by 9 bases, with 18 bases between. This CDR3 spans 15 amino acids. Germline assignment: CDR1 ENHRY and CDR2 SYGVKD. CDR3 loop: CAISESNGGSIGQYF. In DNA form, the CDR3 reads TGTGCCATCAGTGAGTCTAACGGGGGCTCTATCGGGCAGTACTTC.

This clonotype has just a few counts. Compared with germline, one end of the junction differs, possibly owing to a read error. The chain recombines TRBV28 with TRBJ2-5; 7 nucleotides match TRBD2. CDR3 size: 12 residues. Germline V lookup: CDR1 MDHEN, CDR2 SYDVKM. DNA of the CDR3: TGTGCCAGCAGTTTCAGCCGGGAGGCCCACTACTTC. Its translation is CASSFSREAHYF. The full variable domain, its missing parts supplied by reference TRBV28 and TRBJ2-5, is DVKVTQSSRYLVKRTGEKVFLECVQDMDHENMFWYRQDPGLGLRLIYFSYDVKMKEKGDIPEGYSVSREKKERFSLILESASTNQTSMYLCASSFSREAHYFGPGTRLLVL.

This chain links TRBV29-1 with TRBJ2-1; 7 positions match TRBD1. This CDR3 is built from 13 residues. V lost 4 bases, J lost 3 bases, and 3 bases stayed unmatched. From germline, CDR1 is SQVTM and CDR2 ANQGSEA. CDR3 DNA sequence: TGCAGCGTTGGTACAGGGGTCTACAATGAGCAGTTCTTC. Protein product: CSVGTGVYNEQFF.

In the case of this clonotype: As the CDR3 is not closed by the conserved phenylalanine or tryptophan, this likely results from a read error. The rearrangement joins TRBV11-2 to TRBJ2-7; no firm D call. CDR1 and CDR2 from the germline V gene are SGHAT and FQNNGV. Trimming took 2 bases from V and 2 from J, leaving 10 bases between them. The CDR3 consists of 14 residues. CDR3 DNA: TGTGCCAGCAGCTTAAGTGCCACTGCCTACGAGCAGTACTTG. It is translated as CASSLSATAYEQYL.

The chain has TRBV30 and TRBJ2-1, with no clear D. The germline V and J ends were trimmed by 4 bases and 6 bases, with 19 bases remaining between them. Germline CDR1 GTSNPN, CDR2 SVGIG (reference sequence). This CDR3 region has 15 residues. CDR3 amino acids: CAWNHPPGYGNEQFF. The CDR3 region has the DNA TGTGCCTGGAACCACCCGCCAGGCTATGGCAATGAGCAGTTCTTC.

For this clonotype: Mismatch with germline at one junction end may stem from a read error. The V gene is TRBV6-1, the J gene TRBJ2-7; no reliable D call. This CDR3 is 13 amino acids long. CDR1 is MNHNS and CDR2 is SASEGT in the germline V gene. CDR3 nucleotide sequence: TGTGCCAACAGTCTCGATAAATCCTACGAGCAGTACTTC. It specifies CANSLDKSYEQYF.

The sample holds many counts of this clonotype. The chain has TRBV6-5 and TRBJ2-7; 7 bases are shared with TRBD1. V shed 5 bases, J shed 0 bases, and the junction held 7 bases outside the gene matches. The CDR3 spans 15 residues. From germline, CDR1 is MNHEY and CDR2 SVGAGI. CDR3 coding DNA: TGTGCCAGCAGTCCCGGGACAGATCTCTCCTACGAGCAGTACTTC. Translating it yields CASSPGTDLSYEQYF.

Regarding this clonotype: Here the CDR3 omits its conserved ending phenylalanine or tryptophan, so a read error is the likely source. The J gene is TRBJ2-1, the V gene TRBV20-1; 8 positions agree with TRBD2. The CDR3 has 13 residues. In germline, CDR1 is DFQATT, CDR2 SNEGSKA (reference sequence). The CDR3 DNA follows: TGCACTGCTAAGGGGACTAGTAGCAATGAGCAGTTCTTA. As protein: CTAKGTSSNEQFL.